One T cell receptor (beta chain) is described in this entry. All enrollees were about 18 to 100 years old and from 24 US areas. Self-reported history from a screening survey and questionnaire set each donor's cohort. Each recovered donor of Cohort 3 presented with two negative PCRs, clearance, or symptom resolution. This specimen belongs to a study of blood T cell repertoires in COVID-19. Overall study context: Whether acute or convalescent, the COVID-19 samples came from the United States, Italy and Spain.

Clones were read by immunoSEQ multiplex PCR, and TCRdb kept only the in-frame ones, dropping some. The sample has 380,000 or so clones; approximately 89% are singletons. The V and J ends lost 8 bases and 6 bases respectively, with 14 bases between them. The CDR3 runs to 13 residues. The germline CDR1 and CDR2 sequences are MNHEY and SVGAGI. The sample consisted of PBMCs or T cells enriched from blood (not recorded which). The V and J genes are TRBV6-5 and TRBJ1-5; D may be TRBD1 (6 bases). This receptor was taken from a man younger than 45 who had recovered from COVID-19. CDR3 amino acids: CASADRPLQPQHF. Here the CDR3 DNA reads TGTGCCAGCGCGGACAGACCTCTTCAGCCCCAGCATTTT.